What follows are 25 T cell receptor beta chains derived from one specimen sequenced in a study of graft-versus-host responses after intestinal transplantation. The method was immunoSEQ multiplex PCR; TCRdb's version includes in-frame clones alone and lacks a portion of them. The sample has about 100,000 clones; about 90% are singletons. The antigens of these receptors remain unknown. Material: unstimulated CD4+ T cells sorted from spleen or lymph node cells, obtained before transplant. These receptors were collected from a human donor who was the organ donor for an intestinal transplant.

CDR3 sequence reads: CASSQGFGEQYF. The CDR3 nucleotides read TGTGCCAGCAGCCAAGGGTTTGGAGAGCAGTACTTC. V gene TRBV27 combines with J gene TRBJ2-7; no firm D call. There are 12 residues in the CDR3. CDR1 is MNHEY, CDR2 SMNVEV, per germline (reference sequence). Deletions cut 6 bases from V and 7 bases from J, with 13 bases between.

V and J are TRBV4-1 and TRBJ1-3; no reliable D call. CDR1 is MGHRA, CDR2 YSYEKL, per germline. The CDR3 consists of 16 residues. The germline V and J ends were trimmed by 5 bases and 2 bases, with 16 bases remaining between them. The DNA of the CDR3 is TGCGCCAGCAGCTCCGGCAGGTCGTTAACTGGAAACACCATATATTTT. Residues: CASSSGRSLTGNTIYF.

A note on this clone: The same CDR3 is also encoded by other DNA sequences in this sample. The V gene is TRBV19, the J gene TRBJ2-5; D is undetermined. This CDR3 is 11 amino acids long. CDR1 and CDR2 from the germline V gene are LNHDA and SQIVND (reference sequence). Trimming removed 3 bases from V and 5 bases from J, with 4 bases in between. The CDR3 coding sequence is TGTGCCAGTAGTATGGGTGAGACCCAGTACTTC. Translating gives CASSMGETQYF.

The rearrangement joins TRBV19 to TRBJ1-4, with TRBD1 matching 7 bases. Germline CDR1 and CDR2: LNHDA and SQIVND (reference sequence). J gave up 4 bases and V 4 bases, and 3 bases lay outside the gene matches. CDR3 length equals 14 residues. The CDR3 here is CASSRDSYNEKLFF. CDR3 sequence (DNA): TGTGCCAGTAGTAGGGACAGTTATAATGAAAAACTGTTTTTT.

This clone was picked up one time. The chain has TRBV7-7 and TRBJ2-2; no reliable D call. Trimming stripped 1 base from V and 1 base from J, with 7 bases between. The CDR3 sequence is 15 residues long. Germline lookup yields CDR1 SSHAT and CDR2 FNYEAQ (reference sequence). The CDR3 spells CASSLGPVNTGELFF. In nucleotides, the CDR3 is TGTGCCAGCAGCTTAGGGCCGGTGAACACCGGGGAGCTGTTTTTT.

This chain uses TRBV19 with TRBJ1-5; no reliable D call. Germline CDR1 and CDR2: LNHDA and SQIVND (reference sequence). V was shortened by 7 bases and J by 4 bases, with 17 bases between the two germline ends. The CDR3 runs 15 residues. The DNA for the CDR3 is TGTGCCAGTACCGAGGGTTTAGGGAGAAATCAGCCCCAGCATTTT. This codes for CASTEGLGRNQPQHF.

This clone was seen just once. The DNA for the CDR3 is TGTGCCAGCAGCCGTTTAACGACAGGCTCACCCCTCCACTTT. Amino acid sequence: CASSRLTTGSPLHF. The chain couples TRBV9 to TRBJ1-6, with D possibly TRBD1 on 6 matching bases. Trimming shortened V by 4 bases and J by 10 bases, and 15 bases separated the two germline ends. The germline V gene encodes CDR1 SGDLS and CDR2 YYNGEE. The length of the CDR3 is 14 residues.

The chain carries TRBV11-2 and TRBJ2-1; D not certain. V was pared by 5 bases and J by 10 bases, with 15 bases between. The CDR3 has 13 amino acids. The germline gives CDR1 SGHAT, CDR2 FQNNGV. Written as DNA, the CDR3 is TGTGCCAGCAGCCGTGGGGTAAAAGAGGAGCAGTTCTTC. Translated, it gives CASSRGVKEEQFF.

The rearrangement joins TRBV5-4 to TRBJ2-7; 11 bases line up with TRBD2. CDR3 length equals 15 residues. J gave up 3 bases and V 0 bases, and 2 bases lay outside the gene matches. Germline V gene data show CDR1 as SGHNT and CDR2 as YYREEE (reference sequence). The CDR3 loop is CASSLGLAGIYEQYF. The CDR3 DNA sequence: TGTGCCAGCAGCTTGGGACTAGCGGGGATCTACGAGCAGTACTTC.

V is TRBV28 and J is TRBJ1-5; a possible D gene is TRBD1 (5 bases). Deletions cut 8 bases from V and 3 bases from J, with 23 bases between. Germline assignment: CDR1 MDHEN and CDR2 SYDVKM. The CDR3 length is 17 residues. The CDR3 sequence: CASGKGPPPVYNQPQHF. CDR3 sequence (DNA): TGTGCCAGCGGAAAGGGACCCCCACCAGTCTACAATCAGCCCCAGCATTTT.

This chain connects TRBV7-9 to TRBJ2-7; no clear D. Trimming took off 5 bases at V and 0 bases at J, with 5 bases between the two ends. The CDR3 is 12 residues long. The germline V gene encodes CDR1 SEHNR and CDR2 FQNEAQ (reference sequence). CDR3 coding DNA: TGTGCCAGCAGCCGTGTCTCCTACGAGCAGTACTTC. Translated, it gives CASSRVSYEQYF.

The V gene is TRBV5-5, the J gene TRBJ2-3; possible D gene TRBD1, 5 bases. CDR1 SGHKS and CDR2 YYEKEE come from the germline V gene (reference sequence). CDR3 length: 15 amino acids. Trimming removed 4 bases from V and 4 bases from J, with 16 bases in between. The CDR3 DNA reads TGTGCCAGCAGCCCAAGGCAGGGTAACGCAGATACGCAGTATTTT. It is translated as CASSPRQGNADTQYF.

The chain combines TRBV27 with TRBJ2-1; D might be TRBD1 (7 bases). Trimming cost V 11 bases and J 1 base, with 18 bases left between them. Germline-derived CDR1 and CDR2 are MNHEY and SMNVEV (reference sequence). The CDR3 runs to 15 residues. In DNA, the CDR3 is TGTGCCTCCCGCGGGCAGGGGGGATCCTACAATGAGCAGTTCTTC. As protein: CASRGQGGSYNEQFF.

The gene calls are TRBV7-2 and TRBJ2-7, with unresolved D. The CDR3 runs to 14 residues. V lost 3 bases to trimming and J lost 2 bases, with 11 bases between them. The V gene's germline CDR1 is SGHTA and CDR2 FQGNSA. CDR3 bases: TGTGCCAGCAGCTTTATGACACAACCCTACGAGCAGTACTTC. It is translated as CASSFMTQPYEQYF.

Note on this clone: At one end, the junction sequence differs from germline, possibly due to a read error. The sample has other DNA sequences that encode this CDR3 too. The CDR3 nucleotides read TGTGCCTGGAGAAGTCAGGCCTACGAACAGTACTTC. It encodes CAWRSQAYEQYF. The chain has TRBV30 and TRBJ2-7; D is unclear. CDR3 length: 12 amino acids. Germline V gene lookup returns CDR1 GTSNPN and CDR2 SVGIG (reference sequence).

This chain links TRBV4-1 with TRBJ1-1, with TRBD1 identical over 9 bases. The CDR3 is 15 residues long. Germline V CDR1 and CDR2: MGHRA, YSYEKL. Unmatched junction bases numbered 2, after V lost 2 bases and J lost 1 base. The CDR3, as DNA: TGCGCCAGCAGCCAATTGACAGGGGGGAACACTGAAGCTTTCTTT. This gives the protein CASSQLTGGNTEAFF.

The J gene is TRBJ2-4, the V gene TRBV15; TRBD1 might be the D (6 bases). V lost 0 bases and J 3 bases, leaving 9 bases between the germline ends. The germline CDR1 and CDR2 sequences are LNHNV and YYDKDF (reference sequence). The CDR3 has 15 residues. The CDR3 coding sequence is TGTGCCACCAGCAGAGATAGGGGGAGCAAAAACATTCAGTACTTC. This gives the protein CATSRDRGSKNIQYF.

The gene calls are TRBV19 and TRBJ2-3; 9 positions match TRBD1. The CDR3 runs to 15 residues. V was clipped by 7 bases and J by 4 bases; unmatched bases: 9. CDR1 is LNHDA and CDR2 is SQIVND in the germline V gene (reference sequence). The CDR3, as DNA: TGTGCCAGTACTTCCGGGACAGGGCGGTCAGATACGCAGTATTTT. This sequence encodes CASTSGTGRSDTQYF.

This clone was recorded only once. V and J are TRBV5-1 and TRBJ1-1; no clear D gene. Deletions cut 0 bases from V and 1 base from J, with 7 bases between. CDR3 length: 14 residues. Per germline, CDR1 SGHRS and CDR2 YFSETQ. CDR3 loop: CASSLGTANTEAFF. The CDR3 region has the DNA TGCGCCAGCAGCTTGGGGACGGCGAACACTGAAGCTTTCTTT. Complete variable domain (other parts from reference TRBV5-1 and TRBJ1-1): KAGVTQTPRYLIKTRGQQVTLSCSPISGHRSVSWYQQTPGQGLQFLFEYFSETQRNKGNFPGRFSGRQFSNSRSEMNVSTLELGDSALYLCASSLGTANTEAFFGQGTRLTVV.

The rearrangement joins TRBV6-1 to TRBJ1-5; TRBD1 might be the D (6 bases). The CDR3 is 14 residues long. The germline V gene has CDR1 MNHNS and CDR2 SASEGT. Trimming cost V 6 bases and J 2 bases, with 11 bases left between them. CDR3 protein: CASSLGGRNQPQHF. In DNA, the CDR3 is TGTGCCAGCAGCCTGGGGGGCCGCAATCAGCCCCAGCATTTT.

V usage is TRBV28 and J usage is TRBJ2-7, with 9 bases fitting TRBD1. Looked up from germline, CDR1 is MDHEN and CDR2 is SYDVKM. V was pared by 4 bases and J by 3 bases, with 10 bases of the junction left unmatched. The CDR3 contains 16 residues. Here the CDR3 DNA reads TGTGCCAGCAGTTATACCCCGGGACAGGGAATCTACGAGCAGTACTTC. As protein: CASSYTPGQGIYEQYF.

The genes are TRBV30 and TRBJ1-2; unclear D gene. Germline V gives CDR1 GTSNPN, CDR2 SVGIG (reference sequence). This CDR3 comprises 11 residues. V gave up 0 bases and J gave up 9 bases, with 8 bases separating them. The CDR3 DNA sequence: TGTGCCTGGAGTGTAGATATGAGCTACACCTTC. It specifies CAWSVDMSYTF.

The CDR3 sequence: CASTEQGAETQYF. The CDR3 DNA follows: TGTGCCAGTACGGAGCAGGGAGCAGAGACCCAGTACTTC. The rearrangement uses TRBV19 and TRBJ2-5, with D perhaps TRBD1 or TRBD2 (5 bases each). The CDR3 is made up of 13 amino acids. The germline gives CDR1 LNHDA, CDR2 SQIVND (reference sequence). Trimming left V 7 bases short and J 4 bases short, with 13 bases between.

The chain is built from TRBV18 and TRBJ1-5; no reliable D call. The CDR3 is 14 amino acids. CDR1 and CDR2 from the germline V gene are KGHSH and LQKENI. Trimming shortened V by 2 bases and J by 6 bases, and 11 bases separated the two germline ends. In nucleotides, the CDR3 is TGTGCCAGCTCACCATCTGGACCCAGTCAGCCCCAGCATTTT. Translating gives CASSPSGPSQPQHF. Full variable domain (outside the CDR3, taken from reference TRBV18 and TRBJ1-5): NAGVMQNPRHLVRRRGQEARLRCSPMKGHSHVYWYRQLPEEGLKFMVYLQKENIIDESGMPKERFSAEFPKEGPSILRIQQVVRGDSAAYFCASSPSGPSQPQHFGDGTRLSIL.

J is TRBJ1-1 and V is TRBV7-2; 8 bases are shared with TRBD1. Germline CDR1 and CDR2: SGHTA and FQGNSA. There are 15 residues in the CDR3. The V gene end was trimmed by 0 bases and the J gene end by 4 bases; junction bases not matched to a gene: 4. The CDR3, as DNA: TGTGCCAGCAGCTTAGCGCAGGGGGCAGGCACTGAAGCTTTCTTT. This gives the protein CASSLAQGAGTEAFF.